These 25 T cell receptor beta chains came from one sample sequenced in a study of OX40 agonist ivuxolimab in advanced cancers. TCRdb keeps only in-frame clones here, not all; method: immunoSEQ multiplex PCR. The table includes about 59,000 clones, roughly 84% detected once. The sequenced sample was CD4+ or CD8+ T cells sorted from blood, obtained in a trial of the OX40 agonist ivuxolimab. The receptor source for this set is an adult with an advanced solid tumor such as melanoma, head and neck, liver or kidney cancer.

V and J are TRBV6-1 and TRBJ2-2; the D gene is possibly TRBD1 (6 bases). The CDR3 is 15 residues long. Trimming took 1 base from V and 3 from J, leaving 9 bases between them. CDR1 is MNHNS and CDR2 is SASEGT in the germline V gene. The CDR3 nucleotides read TGTGCCAGCAGTGAAGAAGGGGGTGACACCGGGGAGCTGTTTTTT. It yields the protein CASSEEGGDTGELFF.

The rearrangement uses TRBV7-2 and TRBJ2-3; 8 bases are shared with TRBD2. Germline CDR1 SGHTA, CDR2 FQGNSA. Trimming at V came to 7 bases and at J to 7 bases, leaving 13 bases not matched to a gene. CDR3 length: 15 residues. The CDR3 DNA follows: TGTGCCAGCACCCCCGGGGGGGCGGGTCGAAATACGCAGTATTTT. This translates into CASTPGGAGRNTQYF.

The V call is TRBV19, the J call TRBJ1-4; no definite D call. Trimming removed 8 bases at V and 5 bases at J, with 3 bases between. Germline-derived CDR1 and CDR2 are LNHDA and SQIVND (reference sequence). This CDR3 has 10 amino acids. As DNA, the CDR3 is TGTGCCAGTGGAAATGAAAAACTGTTTTTT. Its translation: CASGNEKLFF.

The V gene is TRBV28, the J gene TRBJ1-1; D possibly corresponds to TRBD1 (5 bases). CDR1 is MDHEN and CDR2 is SYDVKM in the germline V gene. The length of the CDR3 is 14 residues. With 8 bases removed from V and 2 bases from J, the gap between germline ends came to 15 bases. CDR3 in amino acids: CASVTGTENTEAFF. The CDR3 DNA follows: TGTGCCAGCGTAACCGGGACCGAAAACACTGAAGCTTTCTTT.

The V gene is TRBV21-1, the J gene TRBJ2-3; TRBD2 is taken as the D call from the table, unchecked against the DNA. TRBV21-1 is marked as a pseudogene. The CDR3 length is 15 residues. DNA for the CDR3: TGTGCCAGCAGCAAAGCTGGGGGAGCGGGAGATACGCAGTATTTT. As protein: CASSKAGGAGDTQYF.

V usage is TRBV5-6 and J usage is TRBJ2-5; TRBD2 aligns across 7 bases. Germline lookup yields CDR1 SGHDT and CDR2 YYEEEE. This CDR3 is 16 amino acids long. J was trimmed by 4 bases and V by 4 bases; bases with no gene match: 13. CDR3 protein: CASSARERRTSETQYF. In nucleotides, the CDR3 is TGTGCCAGCAGCGCGCGGGAGCGGAGGACCTCAGAGACCCAGTACTTC.

The rearrangement links TRBV27 to TRBJ2-1; the match to TRBD1 covers 9 bases. V was clipped by 3 bases and J by 2 bases; unmatched bases: 8. Germline CDR1 is MNHEY and CDR2 is SMNVEV (reference sequence). The CDR3 has 17 amino acids. The CDR3 DNA sequence: TGTGCCAGCAGTTTGTTCGCCGACAGGGGGGCCTACAATGAGCAGTTCTTC. Encoded protein: CASSLFADRGAYNEQFF.

V gene TRBV11-2 combines with J gene TRBJ2-2, with TRBD2 matching 10 bases. This CDR3 comprises 19 residues. V lost 1 base and J lost 0; bases outside the gene matches: 8. The germline V gene has CDR1 SGHAT and CDR2 FQNNGV. The CDR3 DNA follows: TGTGCCAGCAGCTTAGCATTTAGCGGGAGGTTCACGAACACCGGGGAGCTGTTTTTT. Translation gives CASSLAFSGRFTNTGELFF.

This chain links TRBV11-2 with TRBJ2-2, with TRBD2 matching 7 bases. The V gene's germline CDR1 is SGHAT and CDR2 FQNNGV. Trimming removed 5 bases from V and 5 bases from J; junction bases left unmatched: 5. The CDR3 covers 14 residues. The CDR3 sequence is CASSPAGVTGELFF. The CDR3, as DNA: TGTGCCAGCAGCCCCGCGGGAGTTACCGGGGAGCTGTTTTTT. The complete variable domain, with remaining parts taken from reference TRBV11-2 and TRBJ2-2, reads EAGVAQSPRYKIIEKRQSVAFWCNPISGHATLYWYQQILGQGPKLLIQFQNNGVVDDSQLPKDRFSAERLKGVDSTLKIQPAKLEDSAVYLCASSPAGVTGELFFGEGSRLTVL.

The chain has TRBV6-1 and TRBJ1-2; TRBD1 aligns across 8 bases. This CDR3 spans 13 amino acids. Germline lookup yields CDR1 MNHNS and CDR2 SASEGT. The junction had 6 bases not matched to a gene; V was cut back by 8 bases and J by 4 bases. CDR3 in DNA: TGTGCCAGCGGCCGGACAGGGCTCTATGGCTACACCTTC. This codes for CASGRTGLYGYTF.

The rearrangement joins TRBV5-1 to TRBJ1-3; TRBD1 matches 7 bases. The CDR3 consists of 16 residues. The V segment lost 2 bases and the J segment 4 bases; nucleotides outside the gene matches: 9. Germline V gene sequence: CDR1 SGHRS, CDR2 YFSETQ. The CDR3 nucleotides read TGCGCCAGCAGCTTAACCGGGACAGCGTCGGGAAACACCATATATTTT. This codes for CASSLTGTASGNTIYF.

DNA of the CDR3: TGTGCCAGCAGCCAGGGATGGGGGACAGATAATTCACCCCTCCACTTT. Amino acid sequence: CASSQGWGTDNSPLHF. The V call is TRBV5-6, the J call TRBJ1-6, with TRBD1 identical over 7 bases. This CDR3 comprises 16 residues. The germline V gene has CDR1 SGHDT and CDR2 YYEEEE. The J segment lost 5 bases and the V segment lost 4 bases, leaving 9 bases of the junction unmatched.

V usage is TRBV5-4 and J usage is TRBJ2-3; 10 bases match TRBD2. With 4 bases clipped from V and 3 bases from J, the junction kept 8 bases outside the gene matches. The CDR3 consists of 16 residues. Looked up from germline, CDR1 is SGHNT and CDR2 is YYREEE (reference sequence). The CDR3 loop is CASSVKAGGGTDTQYF. In DNA form, the CDR3 reads TGTGCCAGCAGCGTTAAAGCGGGAGGGGGGACAGATACGCAGTATTTT.

This chain uses TRBV6-1 with TRBJ2-3; D uncertain. This CDR3 has 13 residues. Germline V gene sequence: CDR1 MNHNS, CDR2 SASEGT. Trimming stripped 6 bases from V and 6 bases from J, with 13 bases between. CDR3 DNA sequence: TGTGCCAGCAGCGACCCCGGTACCGATACGCAGTATTTT. This codes for CASSDPGTDTQYF.

This chain uses TRBV5-4 with TRBJ2-3; 10 nucleotides align to TRBD2. Germline V gene sequence: CDR1 SGHNT, CDR2 YYREEE (reference sequence). The CDR3 loop spans 16 amino acids. With 4 bases clipped from V and 6 bases from J, the junction kept 11 bases outside the gene matches. CDR3 in DNA: TGTGCCAGCAGCGGGTGGTCTAGCGGGAGTGCGGATACGCAGTATTTT. It specifies CASSGWSSGSADTQYF.

The V call is TRBV18, the J call TRBJ1-1, with D possibly being TRBD1 (5 bases). The V gene's germline CDR1 is KGHSH and CDR2 LQKENI. This CDR3 spans 14 amino acids. V was pared by 3 bases and J by 6 bases, with 14 bases between. The CDR3 DNA is TGTGCCAGCTCACCCCTCGGCAGGGTGGCTGAAGCTTTCTTT. Translation gives CASSPLGRVAEAFF.

The chain employs TRBV2 and TRBJ2-2; no clear D gene. This CDR3 comprises 14 residues. Looked up from germline, CDR1 is SNHLY and CDR2 is FYNNEI. Trimming took 7 bases from V and 3 from J, leaving 12 bases between them. CDR3 in DNA: TGTGCCAGCAAACGGAGTGTGGACACCGGGGAGCTGTTTTTT. This sequence encodes CASKRSVDTGELFF.

This clone was seen only a few times. The genes are TRBV7-2 and TRBJ2-5, with 7 bases that match TRBD2. The J segment lost 7 bases and the V segment lost 5 bases, leaving 7 bases of the junction unmatched. Germline loops: CDR1 SGHTA, CDR2 FQGNSA. This CDR3 spans 13 amino acids. The CDR3 loop is CASSVGVAGTQYF. DNA for the CDR3: TGTGCCAGCAGCGTAGGAGTAGCGGGGACCCAGTACTTC. Full variable domain (rest looked up from reference TRBV7-2 and TRBJ2-5): GAGVSQSPSNKVTEKGKDVELRCDPISGHTALYWYRQSLGQGLEFLIYFQGNSAPDKSGLPSDRFSAERTGGSVSTLTIQRTQQEDSAVYLCASSVGVAGTQYFGPGTRLLVL.

In regard to this clone: At one of its ends the junction is not consistent with the germline gene, which may arise from a read error. V and J are TRBV7-2 and TRBJ2-5, with TRBD2 identical over 7 bases. Looked up from germline, CDR1 is SGHTA and CDR2 is FQGNSA. The CDR3 covers 14 residues. The CDR3: CASSVSGTQGTQYF. The CDR3 nucleotides read TGTGCCAGCAGCGTAAGCGGGACCCAAGGGACCCAGTACTTC.

This chain joins TRBV7-9 and TRBJ1-6, with unresolved D. From germline, CDR1 is SEHNR and CDR2 FQNEAQ (reference sequence). The CDR3 extends over 15 amino acids. Trimming took off 1 base at V and 7 bases at J, with 11 bases between the two ends. CDR3: CASSLDRVANSPLHF. CDR3 in DNA: TGTGCCAGCAGCTTAGATCGGGTGGCGAATTCACCCCTCCACTTT.

The rearrangement joins TRBV4-1 to TRBJ2-3, with 12 bases lining up with TRBD2. CDR1 is MGHRA and CDR2 is YSYEKL in the germline V gene. The length of the CDR3 is 20 residues. The ends lost 1 base at V and 4 bases at J; junction bases unmatched: 15. The chain's CDR3 is CASSQGSGGILAGGADTQYF. The CDR3 coding sequence is TGCGCCAGCAGCCAAGGTTCGGGGGGGATCCTAGCGGGAGGGGCAGATACGCAGTATTTT.

The rearrangement joins TRBV7-9 to TRBJ1-4; D ambiguous. This CDR3 region has 15 residues. V was cut by 5 bases and J by 4 bases, with 14 bases left in between. Germline lookup yields CDR1 SEHNR and CDR2 FQNEAQ (reference sequence). The CDR3 protein is CASSLNKGNNEKLFF. Here the CDR3 DNA reads TGTGCCAGCAGCCTAAACAAAGGGAATAATGAAAAACTGTTTTTT.

The V call is TRBV6-6, the J call TRBJ1-3; 7 bases map to TRBD1. Germline V gene data show CDR1 as MNHNY and CDR2 as SVGAGI (reference sequence). This CDR3 region has 13 residues. With V trimmed by 4 bases and J by 3 bases, 0 bases remained unmatched. Written as DNA, the CDR3 is TGTGCCAGCAGTTGGGACAGTGGAAACACCATATATTTT. It codes for CASSWDSGNTIYF.

This chain joins TRBV7-2 and TRBJ1-2; tentatively, D is TRBD1 (6 bases). Between the trimmed V and J ends, which lost 4 bases and 7 bases, there was a span of 13 bases. In germline, CDR1 is SGHTA, CDR2 FQGNSA. The CDR3 sequence is 13 residues long. The CDR3 is CASSSNRVRGYTF. CDR3 sequence (DNA): TGTGCCAGCAGCTCGAACAGGGTACGTGGCTACACCTTC.

This clone turned up a few times. The genes are TRBV30 and TRBJ1-5, with 8 bases lining up with TRBD1. The trim removed 5 bases at V and 2 bases at J, leaving 2 bases unmatched. This CDR3 comprises 13 residues. Germline CDR1 and CDR2: GTSNPN and SVGIG (reference sequence). The CDR3 region is CAWDRGRNQPQHF. The CDR3 DNA reads as TGTGCCTGGGACAGGGGTCGCAATCAGCCCCAGCATTTT.